This section outlines one TCR beta chain sequence together with its context. Antigen unknown. These data are taken from a study of cytomegalovirus exposure and HLA in healthy donors. PCR was performed using 60 Vbeta and 13 Jbeta primers. Profiling relied on immunoSEQ multiplex PCR, and the TCRdb table lists in-frame clones only, not all of them. The sample shows over 95,000 clones, 82% of them seen only once. Study conclusions and caveats: With DRB1 most and HLA-C fewest, TCR association rates differed between HLA loci in a later analysis.

Between the trimmed V and J ends, which lost 5 bases and 2 bases, there was a span of 20 bases. CDR1 is SGHDT, CDR2 YYEEEE, per germline. The CDR3 is 16 residues long. This chain joins TRBV5-6 and TRBJ2-7; tentatively, D is TRBD1 (7 bases). The TCR was taken from a woman under 30 in good health and CMV-seronegative. Sample: PBMCs. The CDR3 nucleotides read TGTGCCAGCAGGATGATAGGGGGGACAGCACCCTACGAGCAGTACTTC. This gives the protein CASRMIGGTAPYEQYF.